This is a list of T cell receptor beta chains from one sample in a study of metastatic and nonmetastatic thyroid tumors. Using MiXCR, TCRdb reanalyzed the PCR reads. The sample holds 20,000 to 25,000 clones; about 30% are singletons and the top ten take about 5.7%. Sequencing was carried out using tumor tissue. These receptors all stem from a female donor with papillary thyroid cancer or a benign thyroid nodule (not recorded which). Some clones in this sample may be carry-over from other donors' samples. Both conserved end residues are part of each CDR3. Each record gives: V gene, J gene, CDR3 protein.

TRBV4-2,TRBJ2-3,CASSPPGGASHTDTQYF
TRBV6-1,TRBJ2-1,CASSNTPDRENEQFF
TRBV6-1,TRBJ2-7,CASTPGTGGYEQYF
TRBV5-1,TRBJ2-6,CASSPSGANVLTF
TRBV6-5,TRBJ1-4,CASSYSTGDEKLFF
TRBV5-1,TRBJ2-6,CASSLAGLWANVLTF
TRBV12-5,TRBJ1-1,CASARTEAFF
TRBV6-2/TRBV6-3,TRBJ2-5,CASSPGGSKETQYF
TRBV7-6,TRBJ2-1,CASSLSQGADEQFF
TRBV18,TRBJ1-4,CASSLLQGTNEKLFF
TRBV20-1,TRBJ1-1,CSYGRGASEAFF
TRBV28,TRBJ2-1,CASSLGTSGYNEQFF
TRBV10-2,TRBJ2-7,CASSESLGGITYEQYF
TRBV20-1,TRBJ2-7,CSANSAYEQYF
TRBV28,TRBJ1-1,CASSFWKRRDTEAFF
TRBV30,TRBJ2-6,CAWRAGLSGANVLTF
TRBV30,TRBJ2-7,CAWSDGYEQYF
TRBV4-3,TRBJ2-7,CASSPNVPGQGPGSYEQYF
TRBV7-2,TRBJ1-2,CASSLEWGGRRGYTF
TRBV24-1,TRBJ1-1,CATLAQGQGDTEAFF
TRBV4-3,TRBJ1-1,CASSQDGPGGKAFF
TRBV27,TRBJ2-7,CASSLLAEYEQYF
TRBV6-1,TRBJ2-5,CASKEGMGETQYF
TRBV10-3,TRBJ1-1,CAISEGRNTEAFF
TRBV5-1,TRBJ1-3,CASRQVSGNTIYF
TRBV4-2,TRBJ2-6,CASSQDSGAWSNVLTF
TRBV19,TRBJ1-5,CASSTGRGNQPQHF
TRBV25-1,TRBJ2-5,CASGQETQYF
TRBV7-9,TRBJ1-5,CVSSLTGVNQHQHF
TRBV10-3,TRBJ2-2,CAIRIQGATGELFF
TRBV9,TRBJ1-1,CASSPGGGDLNTEALF
TRBV2,TRBJ2-1,CSSGIGPDYNEQFF
TRBV20-1,TRBJ2-7,CSARTRPPYEQYF
TRBV6-4,TRBJ2-2,CAFGREGGNTGELFF
TRBV19,TRBJ2-5,CASSRAGKETQYF